This is a list of T cell receptor beta chains from one sample in a study of response to subunit inactivated influenza vaccine. TCRdb re-called the RT-PCR reads through MiXCR, storing one row per CDR3 protein. The sample contains roughly 710,000 distinct CDR3 sequences, approximately 15% of which appear only once. Sample: PBMCs from blood, taken 14 to 15 days before vaccination. All receptors come from a man over 45 who received an inactivated influenza vaccine. Both conserved end residues are part of each CDR3. Each record gives: clone size, D gene, V gene, J gene, CDR3 protein, CDR3 DNA. The D gene is left open where the match is weak. The size entry is marked missing in some rows and otherwise reads once, few, many or a size class.

>-|-|TRBV7-8|TRBJ2-1
CASSGGAGFMIYEQFF
TGTGCCAGCAGTGGAGGCGCAGGGTTCATGATCTATGAGCAGTTCTTC
>-|TRBD2|TRBV4-2|TRBJ2-1
CASGRLAGNNEQFF
TGTGCCAGCGGTCGACTAGCGGGTAACAATGAGCAGTTCTTC
>many|TRBD2|TRBV7-3|TRBJ2-3
CASSEGTNTDTQYF
TGTGCCAGCAGCGAGGGGACTAATACAGATACGCAGTATTTT
>-|-|TRBV7-8|TRBJ1-1
CASSLAGASGAFF
TGTGCCAGCAGCTTAGCGGGCGCCTCAGGGGCTTTCTTT
>many|-|TRBV5-1|TRBJ2-1
CASSLGGPGGVNEQFF
TGCGCCAGCAGCTTGGGTGGACCGGGCGGGGTCAATGAGCAGTTCTTC
>-|TRBD2|TRBV6-5|TRBJ2-7
CASSYSSLAYEQYF
TGTGCCAGCAGTTACTCGTCACTAGCGTACGAGCAGTACTTC
>many|TRBD2|TRBV6-5|TRBJ2-1
CASSYSTAGLAGNNEQFF
TGTGCCAGCAGTTACTCGACAGCGGGACTAGCGGGTAACAATGAGCAGTTCTTC
>-|TRBD2|TRBV7-2|TRBJ2-3
CASRNGAGGRTDTQYF
TGTGCCAGCAGAAATGGGGCGGGAGGTCGCACAGATACGCAGTATTTT
>many|-|TRBV28|TRBJ1-5
CASSRRARQRYSNQPQHF
TGTGCCAGCAGTCGGCGGGCCCGACAGAGGTATAGCAATCAGCCCCAGCATTTT
>-|-|TRBV20-1|TRBJ1-4
CSAPHGGERGEKLFF
TGCAGTGCCCCCCACGGGGGGGAGCGAGGTGAAAAACTGTTTTTT
>many|TRBD2|TRBV9|TRBJ2-7
CASSVGTSGIYEQYF
TGTGCCAGCAGCGTTGGGACTAGCGGGATATACGAGCAGTACTTC
>-|-|TRBV5-1|TRBJ2-2
CASSQRIVGPGELFF
TGCGCCAGCAGCCAAAGGATAGTAGGTCCCGGGGAGCTGTTTTTT
>-|TRBD2|TRBV7-3|TRBJ2-7
CASSGPLAGDYEQYF
TGTGCCAGCAGCGGACCCCTAGCGGGAGACTACGAGCAGTACTTC
>few|-|TRBV2|TRBJ2-2
CASRVQDRELFF
TGTGCCAGCAGAGTCCAGGACAGGGAGCTGTTTTTT
>few|-|TRBV6-6|TRBJ2-1
CASGFQGRGFF
TGTGCCAGCGGTTTCCAGGGACGGGGGTTCTTC
>-|-|TRBV20-1|TRBJ1-3
CSARGGTDHSGNTIYF
TGCAGTGCTAGAGGCGGGACCGATCACTCTGGAAACACCATATATTTT
>many|-|TRBV7-2|TRBJ2-1
CASSLLLWVGEQFF
TGTGCCAGCAGCTTACTATTATGGGTAGGCGAGCAGTTCTTC
>-|-|TRBV4-1|TRBJ1-1
CASRFTGSRDTEAFF
TGCGCCAGCAGGTTTACAGGATCAAGGGACACTGAAGCTTTCTTT
>few|TRBD2|TRBV20-1|TRBJ2-5
CSGESGLAGPETQYF
TGCAGTGGAGAATCGGGACTAGCGGGGCCGGAGACCCAGTACTTC
>few|TRBD1|TRBV10-3|TRBJ2-7
CAISWDSYEQYF
TGTGCCATCAGCTGGGACAGCTACGAGCAGTACTTC
>-|-|TRBV3-1|TRBJ2-1
CASSQERLERNEQFF
TGTGCCAGCAGCCAAGAGAGACTAGAGAGGAATGAGCAGTTCTTC
>few|TRBD2|TRBV7-8|TRBJ2-7
CASSFIGGRGYEQYF
TGTGCCAGCAGCTTTATTGGCGGGAGAGGTTACGAGCAGTACTTC
>few|TRBD2|TRBV20-1|TRBJ2-1
CSAITPGRGASDEQFF
TGCAGTGCTATAACTCCAGGGCGGGGGGCTTCGGATGAGCAGTTCTTC
>few|TRBD2|TRBV5-1|TRBJ2-7
CASSLGSGREFYEQYF
TGCGCCAGCAGCTTGGGCTCCGGGCGGGAGTTCTACGAGCAGTACTTC
>few|-|TRBV12-3/TRBV12-4|TRBJ2-3
CASRPLLANTDTQYF
TGTGCCAGCAGGCCTCTTCTAGCAAACACAGATACGCAGTATTTT
>-|TRBD2|TRBV20-1|TRBJ2-4
CSARLAGDGNIQYF
TGCAGTGCTAGACTAGCGGGAGATGGAAACATTCAGTACTTC
>few|-|TRBV4-3|TRBJ1-3
CASSQDNTGSSGNTIYF
TGCGCCAGCAGCCAAGATAACACAGGGAGCTCTGGAAACACCATATATTTT
>few|TRBD1|TRBV5-1|TRBJ2-1
CASSLHQGEAFF
TGCGCCAGCAGCTTGCATCAGGGGGAAGCGTTCTTC
>many|TRBD1|TRBV7-2|TRBJ1-2
CASSLDRGYGYTF
TGTGCCAGCAGCTTAGACAGGGGCTATGGCTACACCTTC
>-|-|TRBV20-1|TRBJ1-2
CSAGARVNYGYTF
TGCAGTGCTGGGGCCAGGGTTAACTATGGCTACACCTTC
>-|-|TRBV9|TRBJ2-1
CASSVAVGSEQFF
TGTGCCAGCAGCGTAGCCGTGGGGAGTGAGCAGTTCTTC
>-|TRBD1|TRBV20-1|TRBJ2-5
CSAIKTGQGQETQYF
TGCAGTGCAATCAAAACGGGACAGGGACAAGAGACCCAGTACTTC